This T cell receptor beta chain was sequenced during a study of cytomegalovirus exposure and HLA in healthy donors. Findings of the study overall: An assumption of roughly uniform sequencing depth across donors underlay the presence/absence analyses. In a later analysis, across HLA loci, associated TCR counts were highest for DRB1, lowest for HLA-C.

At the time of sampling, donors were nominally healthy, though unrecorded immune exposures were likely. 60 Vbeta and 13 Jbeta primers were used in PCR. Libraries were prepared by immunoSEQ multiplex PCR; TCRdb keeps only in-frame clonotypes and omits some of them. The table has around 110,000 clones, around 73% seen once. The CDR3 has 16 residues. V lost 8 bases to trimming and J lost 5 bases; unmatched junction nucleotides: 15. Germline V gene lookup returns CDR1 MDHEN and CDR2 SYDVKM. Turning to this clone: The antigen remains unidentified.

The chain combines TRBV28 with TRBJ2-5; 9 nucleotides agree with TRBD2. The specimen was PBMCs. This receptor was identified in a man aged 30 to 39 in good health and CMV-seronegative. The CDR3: CASSPVGREGRETQYF. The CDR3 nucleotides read TGTGCCAGCTCCCCGGTGGGGCGGGAGGGACGGGAGACCCAGTACTTC.